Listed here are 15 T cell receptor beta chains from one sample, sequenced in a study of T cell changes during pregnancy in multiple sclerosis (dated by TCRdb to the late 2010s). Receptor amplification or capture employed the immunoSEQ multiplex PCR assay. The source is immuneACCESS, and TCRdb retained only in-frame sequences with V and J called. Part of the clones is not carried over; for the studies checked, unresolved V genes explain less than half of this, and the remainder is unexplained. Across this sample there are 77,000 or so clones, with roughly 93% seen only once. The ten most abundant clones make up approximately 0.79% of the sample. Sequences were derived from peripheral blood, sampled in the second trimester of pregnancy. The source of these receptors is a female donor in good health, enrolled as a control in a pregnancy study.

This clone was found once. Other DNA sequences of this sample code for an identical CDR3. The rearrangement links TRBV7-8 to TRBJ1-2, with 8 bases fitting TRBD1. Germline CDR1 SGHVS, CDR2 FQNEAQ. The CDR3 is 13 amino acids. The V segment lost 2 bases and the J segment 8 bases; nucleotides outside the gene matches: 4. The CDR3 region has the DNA TGTGCCAGCAGCTTACAGGGGGCAGGGGGCTACACCTTC. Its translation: CASSLQGAGGYTF.

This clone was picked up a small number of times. CDR3 residues: CASSLETYEQYF. In nucleotides, the CDR3 is TGTGCCAGCTCACTCGAGACCTACGAGCAGTACTTC. The chain couples TRBV18 to TRBJ2-7; no clear D. V was shortened by 4 bases and J by 2 bases, with 6 bases between the two germline ends. CDR1 and CDR2 (germline): KGHSH, LQKENI. The CDR3 has 12 residues.

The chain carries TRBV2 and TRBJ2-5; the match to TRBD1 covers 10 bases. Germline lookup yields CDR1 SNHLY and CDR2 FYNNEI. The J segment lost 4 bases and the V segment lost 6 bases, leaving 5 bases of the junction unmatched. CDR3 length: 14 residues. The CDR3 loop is CASSRDRGRETQYF. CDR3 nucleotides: TGTGCCAGCAGCCGAGACAGGGGGCGAGAGACCCAGTACTTC.

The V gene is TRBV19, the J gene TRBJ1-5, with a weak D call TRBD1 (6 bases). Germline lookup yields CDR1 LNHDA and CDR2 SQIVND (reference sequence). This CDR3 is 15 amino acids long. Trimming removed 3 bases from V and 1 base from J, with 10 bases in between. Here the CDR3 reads CASSIGRGSNQPQHF. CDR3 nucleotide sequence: TGTGCCAGTAGTATTGGAAGGGGGAGCAATCAGCCCCAGCATTTT.

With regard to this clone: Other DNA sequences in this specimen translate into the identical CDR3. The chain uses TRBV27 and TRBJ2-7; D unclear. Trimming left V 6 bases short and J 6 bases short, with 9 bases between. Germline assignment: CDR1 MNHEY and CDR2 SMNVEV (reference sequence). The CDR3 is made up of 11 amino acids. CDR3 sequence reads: CASSLGSEQYF. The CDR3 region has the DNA TGTGCCAGCAGCTTGGGCTCCGAGCAGTACTTC.

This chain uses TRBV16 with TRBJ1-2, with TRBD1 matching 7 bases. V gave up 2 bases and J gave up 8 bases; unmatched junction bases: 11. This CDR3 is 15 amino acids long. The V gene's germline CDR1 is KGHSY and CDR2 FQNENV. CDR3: CASSQIIQGIEGYTF. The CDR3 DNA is TGTGCCAGCAGCCAAATCATACAGGGGATAGAAGGCTACACCTTC.

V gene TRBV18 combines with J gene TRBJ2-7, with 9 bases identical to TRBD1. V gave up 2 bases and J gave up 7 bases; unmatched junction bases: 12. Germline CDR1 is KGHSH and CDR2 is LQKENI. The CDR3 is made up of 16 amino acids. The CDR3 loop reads CASSPIGTGSSREQYF. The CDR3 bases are TGTGCCAGCTCACCAATCGGGACAGGGAGTTCGCGAGAGCAGTACTTC.

CDR3 sequence (DNA): TGTGCCAGCAGTTTTGGGCGCCCAGATACGCAGTATTTT. Its translation is CASSFGRPDTQYF. V gene TRBV27 combines with J gene TRBJ2-3; D gene uncertain. Trimming shortened V by 3 bases and J by 4 bases, and 8 bases separated the two germline ends. Germline-derived CDR1 and CDR2 are MNHEY and SMNVEV (reference sequence). The CDR3 spans 13 residues.

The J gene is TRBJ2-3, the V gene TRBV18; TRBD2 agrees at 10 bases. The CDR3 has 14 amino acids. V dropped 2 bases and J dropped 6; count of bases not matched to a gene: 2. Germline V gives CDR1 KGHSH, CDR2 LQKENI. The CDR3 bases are TGTGCCAGCTCACCAGGGACTAGCGCCGATACGCAGTATTTT. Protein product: CASSPGTSADTQYF.

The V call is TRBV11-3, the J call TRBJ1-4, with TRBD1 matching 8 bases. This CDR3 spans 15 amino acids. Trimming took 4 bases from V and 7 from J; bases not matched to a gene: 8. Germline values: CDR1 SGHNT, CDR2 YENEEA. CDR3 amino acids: CASSSRTGQGEKLFF. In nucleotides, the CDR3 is TGTGCCAGCAGCTCCCGGACAGGGCAAGGTGAAAAACTGTTTTTT.

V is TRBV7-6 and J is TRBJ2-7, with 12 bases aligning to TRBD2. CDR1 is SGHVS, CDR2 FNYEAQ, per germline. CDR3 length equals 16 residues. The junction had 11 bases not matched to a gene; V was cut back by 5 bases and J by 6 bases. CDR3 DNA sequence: TGTGCCAGCAGCCTCCGACTAGCGGGGGCCCCCTCCGAGCAGTACTTC. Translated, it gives CASSLRLAGAPSEQYF. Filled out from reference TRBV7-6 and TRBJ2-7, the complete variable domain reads GAGVSQSPRYKVTKRGQDVALRCDPISGHVSLYWYRQALGQGPEFLTYFNYEAQQDKSGLPNDRFSAERPEGSISTLTIQRTEQRDSAMYRCASSLRLAGAPSEQYFGPGTRLTVT.

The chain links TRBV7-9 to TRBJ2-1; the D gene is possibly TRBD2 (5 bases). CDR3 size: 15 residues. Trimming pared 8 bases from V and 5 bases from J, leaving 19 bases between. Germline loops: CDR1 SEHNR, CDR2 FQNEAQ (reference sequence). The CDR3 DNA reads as TGTGCCAGCCTATCTTACGCGGGCGGTGACAATGAGCAGTTCTTC. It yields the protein CASLSYAGGDNEQFF.

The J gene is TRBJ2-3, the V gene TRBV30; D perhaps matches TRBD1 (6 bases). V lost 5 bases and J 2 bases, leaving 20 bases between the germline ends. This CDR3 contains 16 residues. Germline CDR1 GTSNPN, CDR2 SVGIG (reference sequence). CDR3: CAWETRRGTDTDTQYF. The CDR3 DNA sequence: TGTGCCTGGGAAACCCGCAGGGGTACGGACACAGATACGCAGTATTTT.

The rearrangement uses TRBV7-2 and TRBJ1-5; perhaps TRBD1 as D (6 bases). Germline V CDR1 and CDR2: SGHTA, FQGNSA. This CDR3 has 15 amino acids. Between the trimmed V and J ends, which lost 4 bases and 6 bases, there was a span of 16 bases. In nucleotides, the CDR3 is TGTGCCAGCAGCTCAACAGGGTTTAATAGTCAGCCCCAGCATTTT. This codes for CASSSTGFNSQPQHF.

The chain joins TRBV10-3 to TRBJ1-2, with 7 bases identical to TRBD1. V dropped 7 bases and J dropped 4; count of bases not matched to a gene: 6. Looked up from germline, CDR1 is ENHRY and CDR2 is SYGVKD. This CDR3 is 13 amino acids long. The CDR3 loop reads CAITGQAGYGYTF. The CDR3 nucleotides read TGTGCCATCACCGGACAGGCCGGCTATGGCTACACCTTC.